This T cell receptor (beta chain) was documented in a study of regulatory T cells in long-lasting Graves disease. There are a few counts of this clonotype. Time point given: persistent/refractory GD, antithyroid drugs over 5 years with positive TRAb. RNA extracted from PBMCs served as the sequencing template. Germline V CDR1 and CDR2: MGHDK, SYGVNS. Trimming pared 6 bases from V and 7 bases from J, leaving 12 bases between. This CDR3 contains 12 residues. Through Arm-PCR of CDR3 regions and iRepertoire HTBI primers, TCR beta libraries were built. In TCRdb, the multiplex PCR reads were re-called with MiXCR into one record per CDR3 protein. The sample lists around 460,000 distinct CDR3 sequences; approximately 23% were seen once.

The clonotype originates from a female donor with Graves disease. The input for sequencing was peripheral blood mononuclear cells (PBMCs), taken when the disease was refractory, from a patient treated with antithyroid drugs. This rearrangement joins TRBV25-1 to TRBJ1-1; D is perhaps TRBD1 (5 bases). The CDR3 nucleotides read TGTGCCAGCAGCCCAAGGGGTGTTGAAGCTTTCTTT. It codes for CASSPRGVEAFF.